This T cell receptor (beta chain) was retrieved from a study of Ad26.COV2.S vaccination and SARS-CoV-2 variants. Study findings and constraints: Greater spike-specific TCR breadth was seen in vaccine recipients than in placebo recipients. It was reported that spike-specific CD8+ and CD4+ T cell responses were substantially broad after vaccination.

Germline V gene lookup returns CDR1 LNHNV and CDR2 YYDKDF (reference sequence). This CDR3 is 16 amino acids long. The germline V and J ends were trimmed by 4 bases and 3 bases, with 16 bases remaining between them. With respect to this clone: The antigen is undetermined.

Assay: immunoSEQ multiplex PCR; the TCRdb copy retains only in-frame clones and omits some. This sample has about 350,000 clones, with roughly 91% found just once. As for treatment: roughly 20 received Ad26.COV2.S at low or high dose, single or two shots; 5 received placebo; per-sample allocation not given. The study sampled participants on day 63 after the first vaccine or placebo injection. This receptor was obtained from a person between 18 and 65 years old who received the Ad26.COV2.S COVID-19 vaccine or a placebo. The source was peripheral blood, collected in a trial of Ad26.COV2.S vaccine versus placebo. The genes are TRBV15 and TRBJ2-1; weak D call: TRBD1 (6 bases). In DNA form, the CDR3 reads TGTGCCACCAGCAATTCACCGGGACAACTCTACAATGAGCAGTTCTTC. Residues: CATSNSPGQLYNEQFF.